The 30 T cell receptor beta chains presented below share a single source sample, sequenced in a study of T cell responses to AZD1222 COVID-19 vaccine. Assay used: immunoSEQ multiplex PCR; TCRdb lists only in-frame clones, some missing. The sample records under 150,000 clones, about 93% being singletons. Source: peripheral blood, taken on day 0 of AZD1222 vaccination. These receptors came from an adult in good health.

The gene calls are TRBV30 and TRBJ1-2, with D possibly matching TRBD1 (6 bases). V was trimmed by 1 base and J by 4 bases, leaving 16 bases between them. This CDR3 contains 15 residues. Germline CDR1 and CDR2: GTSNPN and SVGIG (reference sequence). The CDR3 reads CAWSEIGGWIYGYTF. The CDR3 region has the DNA TGTGCCTGGAGTGAAATAGGGGGTTGGATCTATGGCTACACCTTC.

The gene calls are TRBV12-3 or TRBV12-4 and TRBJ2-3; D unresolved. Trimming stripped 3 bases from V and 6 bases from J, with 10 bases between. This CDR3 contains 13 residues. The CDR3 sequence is CASSFGTLDTQYF. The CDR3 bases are TGTGCCAGCAGTTTCGGTACCTTGGATACGCAGTATTTT.

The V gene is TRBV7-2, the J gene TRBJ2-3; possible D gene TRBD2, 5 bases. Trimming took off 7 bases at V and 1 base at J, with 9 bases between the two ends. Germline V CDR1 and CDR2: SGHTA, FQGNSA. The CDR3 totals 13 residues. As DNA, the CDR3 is TGTGCCAGCAAAGGACTGCGCACAGATACGCAGTATTTT. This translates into CASKGLRTDTQYF.

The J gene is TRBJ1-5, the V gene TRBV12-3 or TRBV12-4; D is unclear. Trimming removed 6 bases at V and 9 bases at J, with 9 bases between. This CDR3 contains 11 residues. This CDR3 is CASSSRGPQHF. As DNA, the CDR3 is TGTGCCAGCAGCTCCCGGGGGCCCCAGCATTTT.

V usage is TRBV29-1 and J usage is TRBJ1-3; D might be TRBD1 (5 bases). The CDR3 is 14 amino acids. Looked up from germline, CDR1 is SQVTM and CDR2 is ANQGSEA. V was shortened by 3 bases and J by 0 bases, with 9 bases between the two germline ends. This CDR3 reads CSVEPRVSGNTIYF. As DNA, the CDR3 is TGCAGCGTTGAGCCCAGGGTCTCTGGAAACACCATATATTTT.

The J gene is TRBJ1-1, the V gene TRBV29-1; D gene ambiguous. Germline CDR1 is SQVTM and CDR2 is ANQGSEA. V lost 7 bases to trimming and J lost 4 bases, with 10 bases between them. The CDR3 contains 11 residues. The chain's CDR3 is CSGRRGTEAFF. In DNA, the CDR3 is TGCAGCGGCAGGCGGGGCACTGAAGCTTTCTTT.

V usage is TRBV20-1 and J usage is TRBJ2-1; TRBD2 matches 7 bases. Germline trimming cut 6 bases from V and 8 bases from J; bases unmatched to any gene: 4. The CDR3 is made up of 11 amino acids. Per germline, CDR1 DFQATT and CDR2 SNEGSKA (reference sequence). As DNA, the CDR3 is TGCAGTGCAGAACTAGCGTATGAGCAGTTCTTC. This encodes CSAELAYEQFF.

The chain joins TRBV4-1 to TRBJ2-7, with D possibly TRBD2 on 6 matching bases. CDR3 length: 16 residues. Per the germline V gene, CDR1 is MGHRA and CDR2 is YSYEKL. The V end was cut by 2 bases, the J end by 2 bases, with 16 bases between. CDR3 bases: TGCGCCAGCAGCCAAAGGGATATAGCGGAAGCCTACGAGCAGTACTTC. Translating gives CASSQRDIAEAYEQYF.

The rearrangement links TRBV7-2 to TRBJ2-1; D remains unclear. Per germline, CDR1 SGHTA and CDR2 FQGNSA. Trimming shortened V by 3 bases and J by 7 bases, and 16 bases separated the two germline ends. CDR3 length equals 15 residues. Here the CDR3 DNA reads TGTGCCAGCAGCTTTGACGTATCCCCCGGGAATGAGCAGTTCTTC. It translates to CASSFDVSPGNEQFF. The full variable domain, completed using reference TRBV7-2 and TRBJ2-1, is GAGVSQSPSNKVTEKGKDVELRCDPISGHTALYWYRQSLGQGLEFLIYFQGNSAPDKSGLPSDRFSAERTGGSVSTLTIQRTQQEDSAVYLCASSFDVSPGNEQFFGPGTRLTVL.

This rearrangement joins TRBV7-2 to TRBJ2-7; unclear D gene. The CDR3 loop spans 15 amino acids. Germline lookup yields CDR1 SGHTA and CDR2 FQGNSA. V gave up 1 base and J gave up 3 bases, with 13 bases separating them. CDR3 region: CASSLGGKADYEQYF. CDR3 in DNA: TGTGCCAGCAGCTTAGGAGGAAAAGCAGACTACGAGCAGTACTTC.

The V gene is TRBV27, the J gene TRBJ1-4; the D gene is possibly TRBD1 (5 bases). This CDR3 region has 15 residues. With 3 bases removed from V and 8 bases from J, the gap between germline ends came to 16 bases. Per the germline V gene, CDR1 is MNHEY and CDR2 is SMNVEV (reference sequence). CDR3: CASSLAGTAFEKLFF. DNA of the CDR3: TGTGCCAGCAGTTTGGCCGGGACGGCCTTCGAAAAACTGTTTTTT.

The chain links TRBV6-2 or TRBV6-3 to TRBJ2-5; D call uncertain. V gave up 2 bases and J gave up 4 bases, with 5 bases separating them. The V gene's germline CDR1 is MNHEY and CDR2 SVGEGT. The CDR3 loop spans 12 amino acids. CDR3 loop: CASSYLRETQYF. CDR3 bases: TGTGCCAGCAGTTACCTGCGAGAGACCCAGTACTTC.

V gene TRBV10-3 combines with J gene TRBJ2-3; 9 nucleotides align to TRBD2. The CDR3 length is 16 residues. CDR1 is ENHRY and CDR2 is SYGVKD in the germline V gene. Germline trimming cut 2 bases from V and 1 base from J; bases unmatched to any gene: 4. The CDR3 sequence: CAISEGIAGGTDTQYF. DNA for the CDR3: TGTGCCATCAGTGAGGGAATAGCGGGGGGCACAGATACGCAGTATTTT.

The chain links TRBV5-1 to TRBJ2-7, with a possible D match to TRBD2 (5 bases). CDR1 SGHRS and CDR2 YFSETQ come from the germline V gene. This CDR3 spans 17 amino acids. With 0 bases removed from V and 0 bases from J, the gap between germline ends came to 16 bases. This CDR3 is CASSLAGLASVSYEQYF. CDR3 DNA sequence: TGCGCCAGCAGCTTGGCCGGGCTAGCATCAGTCTCCTACGAGCAGTACTTC.

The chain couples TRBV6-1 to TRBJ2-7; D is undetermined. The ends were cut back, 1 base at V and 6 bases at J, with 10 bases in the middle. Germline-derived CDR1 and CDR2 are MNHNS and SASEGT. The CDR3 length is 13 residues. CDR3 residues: CASSEDQVREQYF. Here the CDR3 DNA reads TGTGCCAGCAGTGAAGATCAAGTGCGCGAGCAGTACTTC.

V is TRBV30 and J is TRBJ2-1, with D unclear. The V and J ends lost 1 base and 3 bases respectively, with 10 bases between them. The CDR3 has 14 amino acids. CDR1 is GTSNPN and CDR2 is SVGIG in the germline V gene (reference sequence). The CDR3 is CAWSESGYYNEQFF. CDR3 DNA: TGTGCCTGGAGTGAGTCCGGATACTACAATGAGCAGTTCTTC.

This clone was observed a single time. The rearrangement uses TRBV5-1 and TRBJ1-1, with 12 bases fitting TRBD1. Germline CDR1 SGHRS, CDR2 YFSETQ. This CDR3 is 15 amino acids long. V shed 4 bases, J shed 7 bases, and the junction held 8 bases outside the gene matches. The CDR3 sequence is CASSRGDRGHFEAFF. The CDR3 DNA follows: TGCGCCAGCAGCAGAGGGGACAGGGGGCATTTTGAAGCTTTCTTT.

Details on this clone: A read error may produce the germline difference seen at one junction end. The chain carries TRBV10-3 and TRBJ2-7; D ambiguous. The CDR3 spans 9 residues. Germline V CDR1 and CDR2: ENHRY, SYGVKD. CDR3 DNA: TGTGCCATCAGTGACCCCTGGAGCTTC. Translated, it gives CAISDPWSF.

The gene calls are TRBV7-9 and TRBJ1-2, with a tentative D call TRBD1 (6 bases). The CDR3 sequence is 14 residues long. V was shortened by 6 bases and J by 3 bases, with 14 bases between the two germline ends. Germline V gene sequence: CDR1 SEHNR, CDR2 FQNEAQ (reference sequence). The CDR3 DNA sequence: TGTGCCAGCAGAGATACGGACAGCTACTATGGCTACACCTTC. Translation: CASRDTDSYYGYTF.

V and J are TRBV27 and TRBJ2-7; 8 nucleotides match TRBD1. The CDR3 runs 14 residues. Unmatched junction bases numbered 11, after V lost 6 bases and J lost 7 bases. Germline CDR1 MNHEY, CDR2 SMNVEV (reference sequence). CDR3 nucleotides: TGTGCCAGCAGCGCGGACAGGGTGCCTCGGGAGCAGTACTTC. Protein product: CASSADRVPREQYF.

The CDR3 DNA reads TGTGCCAGCAGTTGGAGGGGGAGAGCCAAAAACATTCAGTACTTC. It yields the protein CASSWRGRAKNIQYF. J is TRBJ2-4 and V is TRBV28, with D perhaps being TRBD1 or TRBD2 (6 bases each). From germline, CDR1 is MDHEN and CDR2 SYDVKM. Trimming took 4 bases from V and 0 from J, leaving 10 bases between them. CDR3 length: 15 amino acids.

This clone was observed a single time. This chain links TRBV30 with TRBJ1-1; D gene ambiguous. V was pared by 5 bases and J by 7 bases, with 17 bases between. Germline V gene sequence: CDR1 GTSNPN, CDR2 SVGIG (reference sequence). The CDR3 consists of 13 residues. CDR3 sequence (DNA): TGTGCCTGGGGATTTGACCGGAGCCTTGAAGCTTTCTTT. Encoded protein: CAWGFDRSLEAFF.

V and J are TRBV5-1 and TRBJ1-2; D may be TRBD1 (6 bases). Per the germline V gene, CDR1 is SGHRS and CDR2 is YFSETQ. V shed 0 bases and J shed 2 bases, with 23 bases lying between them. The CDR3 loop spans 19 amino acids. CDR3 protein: CASSLGLLQGKGFNYGYTF. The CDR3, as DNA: TGCGCCAGCAGCTTGGGATTGCTACAGGGAAAAGGATTCAACTATGGCTACACCTTC.

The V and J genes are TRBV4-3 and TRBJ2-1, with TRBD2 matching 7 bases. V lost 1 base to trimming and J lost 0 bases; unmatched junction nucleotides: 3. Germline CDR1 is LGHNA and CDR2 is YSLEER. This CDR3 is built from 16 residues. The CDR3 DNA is TGCGCCAGCAGCCAAGGGGAGGGGAGCTCCTACAATGAGCAGTTCTTC. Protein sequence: CASSQGEGSSYNEQFF.

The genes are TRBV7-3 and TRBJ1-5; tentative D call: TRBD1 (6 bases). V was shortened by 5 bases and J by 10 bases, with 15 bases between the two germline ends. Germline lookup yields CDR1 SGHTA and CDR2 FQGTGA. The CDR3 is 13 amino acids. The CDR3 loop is CASSPGPTGPQHF. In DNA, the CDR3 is TGTGCCAGCAGCCCAGGGCCGACAGGCCCCCAGCATTTT.

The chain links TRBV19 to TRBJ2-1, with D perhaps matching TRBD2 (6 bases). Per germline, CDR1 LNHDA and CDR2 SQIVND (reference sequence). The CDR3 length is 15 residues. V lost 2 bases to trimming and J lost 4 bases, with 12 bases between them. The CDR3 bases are TGTGCCAGTAGTATACGGAGGGCTTCATACAATGAGCAGTTCTTC. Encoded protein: CASSIRRASYNEQFF.

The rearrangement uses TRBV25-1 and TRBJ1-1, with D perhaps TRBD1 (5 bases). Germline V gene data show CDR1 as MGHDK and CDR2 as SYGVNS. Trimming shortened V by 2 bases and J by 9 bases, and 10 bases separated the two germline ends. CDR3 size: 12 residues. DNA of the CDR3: TGTGCCAGCAGTGAAACGGGGACCCAAGCTTTCTTT. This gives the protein CASSETGTQAFF.

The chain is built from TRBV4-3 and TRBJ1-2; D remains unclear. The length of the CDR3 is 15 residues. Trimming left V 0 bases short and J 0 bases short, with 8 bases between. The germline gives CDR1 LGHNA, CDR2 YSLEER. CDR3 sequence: CASSQDRLTNYGYTF. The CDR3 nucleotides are TGCGCCAGCAGCCAAGATAGGCTGACTAACTATGGCTACACCTTC.

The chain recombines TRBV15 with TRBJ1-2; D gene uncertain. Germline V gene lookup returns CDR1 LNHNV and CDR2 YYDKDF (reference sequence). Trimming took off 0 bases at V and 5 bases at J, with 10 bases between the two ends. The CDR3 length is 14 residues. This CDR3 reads CATSRDRELYGYTF. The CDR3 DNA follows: TGTGCCACCAGCAGAGATAGAGAACTTTATGGCTACACCTTC. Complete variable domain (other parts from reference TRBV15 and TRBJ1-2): DAMVIQNPRYQVTQFGKPVTLSCSQTLNHNVMYWYQQKSSQAPKLLFHYYDKDFNNEADTPDNFQSRRPNTSFCFLDIRSPGLGDTAMYLCATSRDRELYGYTFGSGTRLTVV.

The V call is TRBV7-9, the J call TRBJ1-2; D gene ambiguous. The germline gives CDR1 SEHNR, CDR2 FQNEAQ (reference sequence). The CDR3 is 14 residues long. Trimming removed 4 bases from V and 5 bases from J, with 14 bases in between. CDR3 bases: TGTGCCAGCAGCTCGCAATCCGCAGGATATGGCTACACCTTC. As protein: CASSSQSAGYGYTF. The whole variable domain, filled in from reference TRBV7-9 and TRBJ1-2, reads DTGVSQNPRHKITKRGQNVTFRCDPISEHNRLYWYRQTLGQGPEFLTYFQNEAQLEKSRLLSDRFSAERPKGSFSTLEIQRTEQGDSAMYLCASSSQSAGYGYTFGSGTRLTVV.